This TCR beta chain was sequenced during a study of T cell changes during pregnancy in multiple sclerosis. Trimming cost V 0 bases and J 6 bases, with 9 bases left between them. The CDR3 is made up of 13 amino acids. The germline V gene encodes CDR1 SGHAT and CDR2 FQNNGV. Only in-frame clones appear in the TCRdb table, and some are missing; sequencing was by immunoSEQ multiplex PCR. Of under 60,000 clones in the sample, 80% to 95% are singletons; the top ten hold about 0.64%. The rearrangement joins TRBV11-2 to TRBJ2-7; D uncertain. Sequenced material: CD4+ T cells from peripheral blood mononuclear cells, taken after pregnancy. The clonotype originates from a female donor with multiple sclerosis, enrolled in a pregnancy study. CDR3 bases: TGTGCCAGCAGCTTAGATCCCCGGGTCGAGCAGTACTTC. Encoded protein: CASSLDPRVEQYF.